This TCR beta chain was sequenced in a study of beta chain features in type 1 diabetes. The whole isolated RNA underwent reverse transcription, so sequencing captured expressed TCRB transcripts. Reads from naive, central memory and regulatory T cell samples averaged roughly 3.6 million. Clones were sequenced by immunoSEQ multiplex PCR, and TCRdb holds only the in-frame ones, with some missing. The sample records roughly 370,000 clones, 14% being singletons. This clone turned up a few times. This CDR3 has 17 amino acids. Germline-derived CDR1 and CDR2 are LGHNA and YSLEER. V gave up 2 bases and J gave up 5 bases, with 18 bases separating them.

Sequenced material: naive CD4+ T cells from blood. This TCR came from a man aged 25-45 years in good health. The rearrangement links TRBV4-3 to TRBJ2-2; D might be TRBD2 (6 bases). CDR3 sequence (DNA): TGCGCCAGCAGCCAAAGCCCAGGTTCGGGAGCGACCGGGGAGCTGTTTTTT. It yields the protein CASSQSPGSGATGELFF.